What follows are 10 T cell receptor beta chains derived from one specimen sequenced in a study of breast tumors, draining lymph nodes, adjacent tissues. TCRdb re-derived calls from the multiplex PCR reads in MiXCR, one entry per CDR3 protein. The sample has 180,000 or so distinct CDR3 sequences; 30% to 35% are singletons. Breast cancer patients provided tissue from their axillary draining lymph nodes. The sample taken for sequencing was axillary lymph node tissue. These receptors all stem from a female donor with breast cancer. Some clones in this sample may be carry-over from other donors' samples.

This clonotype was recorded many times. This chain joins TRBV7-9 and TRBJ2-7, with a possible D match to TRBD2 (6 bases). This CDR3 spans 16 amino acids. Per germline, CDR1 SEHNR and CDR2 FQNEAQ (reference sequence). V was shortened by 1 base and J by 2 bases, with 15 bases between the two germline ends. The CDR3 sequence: CASSLVAAGPAYEQYF. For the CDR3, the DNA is TGTGCCAGCAGCTTAGTGGCGGCGGGGCCTGCCTACGAGCAGTACTTC.

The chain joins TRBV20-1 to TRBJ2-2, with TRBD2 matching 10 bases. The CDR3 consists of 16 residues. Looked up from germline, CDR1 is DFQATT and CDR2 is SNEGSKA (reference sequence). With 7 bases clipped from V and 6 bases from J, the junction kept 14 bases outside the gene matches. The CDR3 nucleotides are TGCAGTGTTGGGACTAGCGCAAACGGTGGGGCCGGGGAGCTGTTTTTT. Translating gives CSVGTSANGGAGELFF.

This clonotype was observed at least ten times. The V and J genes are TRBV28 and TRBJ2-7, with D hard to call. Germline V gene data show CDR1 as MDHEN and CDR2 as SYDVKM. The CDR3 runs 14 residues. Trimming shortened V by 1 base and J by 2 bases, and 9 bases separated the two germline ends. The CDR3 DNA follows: TGTGCCAGCAGTTTATCACGGTTCCCCTACGAGCAGTACTTC. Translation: CASSLSRFPYEQYF.

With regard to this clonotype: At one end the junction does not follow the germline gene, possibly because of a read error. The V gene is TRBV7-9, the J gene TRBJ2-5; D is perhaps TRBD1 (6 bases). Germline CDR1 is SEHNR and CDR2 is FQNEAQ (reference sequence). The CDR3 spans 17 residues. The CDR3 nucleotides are TGTGCCAGCAGCTTCCACCTCACAGGGAAACCCCAAGAGCCCCAGTACTTC. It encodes CASSFHLTGKPQEPQYF.

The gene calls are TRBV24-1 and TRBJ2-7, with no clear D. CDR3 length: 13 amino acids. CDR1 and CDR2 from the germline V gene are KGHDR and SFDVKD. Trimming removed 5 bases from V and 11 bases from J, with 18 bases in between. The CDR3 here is CATSARDLGSEYF. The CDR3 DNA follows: TGTGCCACCAGTGCTAGAGATTTAGGATCGGAGTACTTC.

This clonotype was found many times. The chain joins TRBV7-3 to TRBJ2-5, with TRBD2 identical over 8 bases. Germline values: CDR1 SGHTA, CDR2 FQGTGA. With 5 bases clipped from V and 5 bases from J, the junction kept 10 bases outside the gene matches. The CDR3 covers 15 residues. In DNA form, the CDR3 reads TGTGCCAGCAGCCTTGATGCGGTAGCGGGGGAGACCCAGTACTTC. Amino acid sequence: CASSLDAVAGETQYF.

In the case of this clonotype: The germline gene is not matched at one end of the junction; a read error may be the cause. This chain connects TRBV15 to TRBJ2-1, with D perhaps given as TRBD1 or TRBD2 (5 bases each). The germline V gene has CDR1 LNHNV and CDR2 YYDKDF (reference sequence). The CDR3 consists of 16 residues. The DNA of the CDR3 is TGTGCCACCATCAGAGAGCTAGTGGGGGTGAGCAATGAGCGGTTCTTC. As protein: CATIRELVGVSNERFF.

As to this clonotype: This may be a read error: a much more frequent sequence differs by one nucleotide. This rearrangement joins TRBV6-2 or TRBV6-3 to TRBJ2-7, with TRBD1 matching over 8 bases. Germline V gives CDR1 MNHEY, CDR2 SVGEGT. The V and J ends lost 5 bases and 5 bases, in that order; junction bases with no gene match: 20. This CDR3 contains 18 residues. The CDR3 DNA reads TGTGCCAGCAGTGAAGAGGACCGAGACAGGGGCTGGCGAAACGAGCAGTACTTC. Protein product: CASSEEDRDRGWRNEQYF.

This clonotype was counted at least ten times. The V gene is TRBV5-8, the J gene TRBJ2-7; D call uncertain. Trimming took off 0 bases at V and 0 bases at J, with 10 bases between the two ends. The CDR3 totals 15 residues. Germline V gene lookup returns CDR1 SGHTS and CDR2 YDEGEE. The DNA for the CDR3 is TGTGCCAGCAGCTTGGACACAGCTCTCTCCTACGAGCAGTACTTC. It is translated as CASSLDTALSYEQYF.

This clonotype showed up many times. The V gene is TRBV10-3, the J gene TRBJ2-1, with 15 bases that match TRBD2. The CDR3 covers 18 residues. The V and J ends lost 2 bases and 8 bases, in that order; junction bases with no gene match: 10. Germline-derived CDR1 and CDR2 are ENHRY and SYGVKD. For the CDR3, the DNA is TGTGCCATCAGTGAGGCAAGCAGGACTAGCGGGAGGGTGGATGAGCAGTTCTTC. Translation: CAISEASRTSGRVDEQFF.